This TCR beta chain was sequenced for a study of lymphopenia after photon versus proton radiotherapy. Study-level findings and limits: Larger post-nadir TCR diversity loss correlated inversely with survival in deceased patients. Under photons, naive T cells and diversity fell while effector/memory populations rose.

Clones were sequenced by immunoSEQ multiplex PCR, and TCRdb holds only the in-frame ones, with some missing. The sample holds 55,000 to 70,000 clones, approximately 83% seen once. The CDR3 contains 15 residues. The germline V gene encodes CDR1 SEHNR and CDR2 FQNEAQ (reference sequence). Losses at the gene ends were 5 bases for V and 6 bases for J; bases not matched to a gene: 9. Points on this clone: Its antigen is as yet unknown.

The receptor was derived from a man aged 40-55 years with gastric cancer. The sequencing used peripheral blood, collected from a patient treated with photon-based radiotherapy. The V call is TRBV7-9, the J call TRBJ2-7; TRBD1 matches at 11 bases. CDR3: CASSLPDRGLSEQYF. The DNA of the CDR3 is TGTGCCAGCAGCCTACCGGACAGGGGGCTAAGCGAGCAGTACTTC.